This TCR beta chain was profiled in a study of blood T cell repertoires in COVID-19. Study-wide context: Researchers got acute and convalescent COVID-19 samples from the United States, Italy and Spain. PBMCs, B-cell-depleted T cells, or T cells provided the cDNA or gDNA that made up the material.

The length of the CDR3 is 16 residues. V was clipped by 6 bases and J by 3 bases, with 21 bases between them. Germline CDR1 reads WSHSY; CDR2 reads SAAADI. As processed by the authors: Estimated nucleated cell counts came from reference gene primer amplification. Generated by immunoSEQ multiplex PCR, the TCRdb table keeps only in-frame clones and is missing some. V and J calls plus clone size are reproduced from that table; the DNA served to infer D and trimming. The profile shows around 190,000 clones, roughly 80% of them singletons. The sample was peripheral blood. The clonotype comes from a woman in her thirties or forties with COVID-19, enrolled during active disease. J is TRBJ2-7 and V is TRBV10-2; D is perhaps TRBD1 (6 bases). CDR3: CASSSPLDSARYEQYF. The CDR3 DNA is TGCGCCAGCAGCTCTCCTTTGGACAGCGCGCGCTACGAGCAGTACTTC.